The present entry profiles one T cell receptor beta chain with its context. This specimen belongs to a study of blood T cell repertoires in COVID-19. Using immunoSEQ multiplex PCR, the repertoire was profiled, and TCRdb retains in-frame clones only, with some absent. The profile covers approximately 130,000 clones, with 75% to 90% appearing a single time and roughly 4% taken by the ten largest. Germline-derived CDR1 and CDR2 are SGHTA and FQGNSA. The CDR3 covers 17 residues. V was cut by 2 bases and J by 0 bases, with 14 bases left in between. Sequencing was done on a sample of peripheral blood. The clonotype originates from a human donor in a cohort sampled during active COVID-19. V and J are TRBV7-2 and TRBJ1-5; D gene uncertain. This chain's CDR3 is CASSLYPRHISNQPQHF. The DNA for the CDR3 is TGTGCCAGCAGCTTATATCCCAGACACATTAGCAATCAGCCCCAGCATTTT.